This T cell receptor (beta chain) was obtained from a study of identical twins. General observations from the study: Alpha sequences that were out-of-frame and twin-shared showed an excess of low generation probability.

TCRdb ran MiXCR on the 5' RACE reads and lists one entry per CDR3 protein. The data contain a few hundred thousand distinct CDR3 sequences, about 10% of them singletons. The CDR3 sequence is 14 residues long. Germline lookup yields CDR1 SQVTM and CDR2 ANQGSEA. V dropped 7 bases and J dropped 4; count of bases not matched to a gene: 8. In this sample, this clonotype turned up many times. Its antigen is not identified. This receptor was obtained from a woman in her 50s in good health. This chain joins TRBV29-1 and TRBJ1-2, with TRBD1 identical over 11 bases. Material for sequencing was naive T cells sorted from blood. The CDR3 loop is CSDLDRGRAYGYTF. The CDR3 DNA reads TGCAGCGACCTGGACAGGGGGCGCGCCTATGGCTACACCTTC.